This T cell receptor (beta chain) was captured by sequencing in a study of T cells after yellow fever vaccination. Points from the study as a whole: Reappearing after the booster were most of the clones from primary vaccination (about 95% CD4, approximately 86% CD8).

In making TCR cDNA, 5'RACE template switching added a universal primer site and UMIs to it. MiXCR, run by TCRdb on the 5' RACE reads, gives a single entry per CDR3 protein. The sample records some 150,000 distinct CDR3 sequences, roughly 11% being singletons. About this clonotype: Its matching antigen is unknown.

The TCR originated in a man between 18 and 35 years old who received the YFV17D yellow fever vaccine. The sequencing here drew on CD8+ T cells sorted from PBMCs, taken 15 days after the yellow fever booster vaccination.

The CDR3 loop reads CASSYSDSSTNEKLFF. CDR3 in DNA: TGTGCCAGCAGTTACTCTGACAGCTCAACTAATGAAAAACTGTTTTTT. This chain links TRBV6-5 with TRBJ1-4, with D possibly matching TRBD1 (5 bases). Trimming left V 0 bases short and J 0 bases short, with 8 bases between. Germline assignment: CDR1 MNHEY and CDR2 SVGAGI. The CDR3 consists of 16 residues.